This T cell receptor beta chain came from a study of tumor-infiltrating lymphocytes in primary liver carcinoma. Overall study context: Primary liver carcinoma, confirmed by histopathology, was surgically resected. Whole-study results and caveats: Paired tumor-adjacent and tumor-blood samples overlapped less than tumor region pairs did. Tumor tissue displayed a significantly greater top-250-clone fraction than blood (p = 0.039).

Unsorted whole blood supplied the RNA, and germline DNA was extracted too. In the case of this clonotype: The antigen is unknown.

The template, roughly 510 ng total RNA, yielded TCR beta cDNA made with a constant-region primer. What produced the TCR beta libraries was three nested multiplex PCR rounds using slightly modified ARM-PCR. Investigators reported that the first two PCR rounds, at around 10 cycles each, used TRBV1-TRBV30 forward primers with a C-beta reverse primer. TCRdb independently ran MiXCR on the multiplex PCR reads; one entry per CDR3 protein. This table has 200,000 or so distinct CDR3 sequences, about two thirds appearing once. Germline lookup yields CDR1 LNHNV and CDR2 YYDKDF (reference sequence). The ends were cut back, 0 bases at V and 5 bases at J, with 11 bases in the middle. This CDR3 has 15 amino acids.

This chain links TRBV15 with TRBJ1-5; unclear D gene. Material: peripheral blood. This clonotype was sampled from a woman aged 55 to 70 with primary liver carcinoma and hepatitis B virus infection. The CDR3 loop is CATSRDGSFDQPQHF. The DNA of the CDR3 is TGTGCCACCAGCAGAGATGGATCGTTTGATCAGCCCCAGCATTTT.